A single count supports the clone carrying this T cell receptor beta chain. Original methodology: Amplified reference gene primers provided the basis for estimating nucleated cell counts. Produced via immunoSEQ multiplex PCR; TCRdb's table is partial and in-frame only. V, J and clone size derive from that table, while D and trimming were established from the DNA sequence. The repertoire holds 100,000 to 150,000 clones, with around 70% as singletons. The data stem from a study of blood T cell repertoires in COVID-19. Study overall: The United States, Italy and Spain supplied acute and convalescent COVID-19 samples. T cells, B-cell-depleted T cells, or PBMCs provided the cDNA or gDNA that served as material.

This CDR3 is built from 15 residues. With V trimmed by 4 bases and J by 5 bases, 9 bases remained unmatched. CDR1 and CDR2 (germline): KGHDR, SFDVKD. This clonotype originated in a man in his sixties with acute or convalescent COVID-19. This chain joins TRBV24-1 and TRBJ2-5; TRBD2 matches at 7 bases. The sequenced sample was peripheral blood. Here the CDR3 DNA reads TGTGCCACCAGTGACCCCAAAGCGGGAATGGAGACCCAGTACTTC. As protein: CATSDPKAGMETQYF.